These T cell receptor beta chains were read from a single sample in a study of blood T cell repertoires in COVID-19. Libraries were prepared by immunoSEQ multiplex PCR; TCRdb keeps only in-frame clonotypes and omits some of them. The data hold 250,000 or so clones, with 85% to 95% observed a single time. Sequenced sample: PBMCs or T cells enriched from blood (not recorded which). The receptors come from a man in his forties or fifties who had been exposed to COVID-19. Both conserved end residues are part of each CDR3. A D gene is named only where the DNA matches it firmly. Part of the rows lack a size; the others show once, few, many or a class for expanded clones.

clone size,V gene,J gene,D gene,CDR3 DNA,CDR3 protein
few,TRBV7-6,TRBJ2-1,TRBD2,TGTGCCAGCAGCTCTAGCGGGAGCCATGGGGGTGAGCAGTTCTTC,CASSSSGSHGGEQFF
NA,TRBV6-5,TRBJ2-1,NA,TGTGCCAGCAGTTATCGATTTAGCTCCTACAATGAGCAGTTCTTC,CASSYRFSSYNEQFF
once,TRBV15,TRBJ2-2,TRBD2,TGTGCCACCAGCAGAGATCTGAGTCTAGCGGTGGGGGAGCTGTTTTTT,CATSRDLSLAVGELFF
NA,TRBV5-1,TRBJ2-5,NA,TGCGCCAGCAGCTTGGAAGACAGGCCCCAAGAGACCCAGTACTTC,CASSLEDRPQETQYF
NA,TRBV2,TRBJ1-2,NA,TGTGCCAGCAGTGAAACCAGTAACTATGGCTACACCTTC,CASSETSNYGYTF
NA,TRBV7-9,TRBJ2-2,NA,TGTGCCAGCAGCTTATGGGTAGGAGGGGAGACCGGGGAGCTGTTTTTT,CASSLWVGGETGELFF
NA,TRBV2,TRBJ1-2,NA,TGTGCCAGCTCTAGGGAGGGGTCACTCGGGGGCTACACCTTC,CASSREGSLGGYTF
once,TRBV5-1,TRBJ2-1,NA,TGCGCCAGCAGCTTGGATAGGACAGAATACAATGAGCAGTTCTTC,CASSLDRTEYNEQFF
NA,TRBV7-9,TRBJ2-2,NA,TGTGCCAGCAGCCCCCTCACGAGCGGAGCGGGCGGGGAGCTGTTTTTT,CASSPLTSGAGGELFF
NA,TRBV9,TRBJ2-3,TRBD1,TGTGCCAGCAGCGTACTAGTAGGACAGGGGGCACAAGATACGCAGTATTTT,CASSVLVGQGAQDTQYF
NA,TRBV12-5,TRBJ2-7,TRBD1,TGTGCTAGTGGTTGGGGACAGGGGAAGACCTACGAGCAGTACTTC,CASGWGQGKTYEQYF
NA,TRBV3-1/TRBV3-2,TRBJ2-3,TRBD2,TGTGCCAGCAGCCTTCGGACTAGCGGGAGGGCCCTAACAGATACGCAGTATTTT,CASSLRTSGRALTDTQYF
NA,TRBV7-2,TRBJ2-1,TRBD2,TGTGCCAGCAGACGCGGGACTAGCGGGGATGAGCAGTTCTTC,CASRRGTSGDEQFF
NA,TRBV7-3,TRBJ2-5,TRBD2,TGTGCCAGCAGCTTAACGAGCGGGAGCGGAGAGACCCAGTACTTC,CASSLTSGSGETQYF
once,TRBV19,TRBJ2-5,NA,TGTGCCAGTAGGACCAACAGTGGTTTTGGAGAGACCCAGTACTTC,CASRTNSGFGETQYF
once,TRBV6-5,TRBJ2-5,TRBD1,TGTGCCAGCAGTTGGAGGACAGGGGGGGAGACCCAGTACTTC,CASSWRTGGETQYF
NA,TRBV3-1/TRBV3-2,TRBJ1-1,TRBD1,TGTGCCAGCAGCCGGGACAGGGGAAGTGGGGACACTGAAGCTTTCTTT,CASSRDRGSGDTEAFF
NA,TRBV7-2,TRBJ2-1,NA,TGTGCCAGCAGCTTAGATCTCGATGAGCAGTTCTTC,CASSLDLDEQFF
many,TRBV12-5,TRBJ1-5,TRBD1,TGTGCTAGTGGGGACAGGGTCAATCAGCCCCAGCATTTT,CASGDRVNQPQHF
NA,TRBV27,TRBJ2-3,TRBD1,TGTGCCAGCAGGGGACAGCCAACAGATACGCAGTATTTT,CASRGQPTDTQYF
NA,TRBV4-1,TRBJ2-5,TRBD1,TGCGCCAGCAGCCACCGGACAGGGGGCGGGGAGACCCAGTACTTC,CASSHRTGGGETQYF
few,TRBV28,TRBJ1-3,NA,TGTGCCAGCAGTCTTAGAGGAAACACCATATATTTT,CASSLRGNTIYF
NA,TRBV7-3,TRBJ2-3,TRBD2,TGTGCCAGCGAGGCGGGAGGGCCAAGAAATACGCAGTATTTT,CASEAGGPRNTQYF
few,TRBV5-5,TRBJ2-7,TRBD2,TGTGCCAGCAGCTTGACTCCAGCGGGAGGGCCTAGCGAGCAGTACTTC,CASSLTPAGGPSEQYF
NA,TRBV2,TRBJ1-2,TRBD1,TGTGCCAGCAGCGATAGGGACAGGGGATGGAACACCTTC,CASSDRDRGWNTF
NA,TRBV29-1,TRBJ1-1,TRBD1,TGCAGCGTCCGACAGGGGGCGCGTGGAAACACTGAAGCTTTCTTT,CSVRQGARGNTEAFF
NA,TRBV12-5,TRBJ2-5,NA,TGTGCTAGTGGTTTGGTACTGGAAGAGACCCAGTACTTC,CASGLVLEETQYF
few,TRBV27,TRBJ2-7,NA,TGTGCCAGCAGTTTAGCGGGTGGGATCGAGCAGTACTTC,CASSLAGGIEQYF
NA,TRBV29-1,TRBJ2-7,TRBD1,TGCAGCGTTGAAGATTTAGTTGGGACAGGGGGCTACGAGCAGTACTTC,CSVEDLVGTGGYEQYF
once,TRBV19,TRBJ1-2,NA,TGTGCCAGTAGTACAGGAAACGTTGGCTACACCTTC,CASSTGNVGYTF
NA,TRBV11-1,TRBJ1-1,NA,TGTGCCAGCAGCTTTCGGAACACTGAAGCTTTCTTT,CASSFRNTEAFF
NA,TRBV3-1/TRBV3-2,TRBJ2-7,NA,TGTGCCAGCAGCCAAGTTAGTAGTGAGCAGTACTTC,CASSQVSSEQYF
NA,TRBV5-1,TRBJ1-2,TRBD1,TGCGCCAGCAGCTTCGGCGAAATGACAGGGGCGGGCTACACCTTC,CASSFGEMTGAGYTF
NA,TRBV2,TRBJ1-2,TRBD1,TGTGCCACCGGGACAGGGAAATGGGGCTACACCTTC,CATGTGKWGYTF
NA,TRBV28,TRBJ1-1,TRBD1,TGTGCCAGCAGGTCGACAGGGTTCTCTGAAGCTTTCTTT,CASRSTGFSEAFF
NA,TRBV9,TRBJ1-4,NA,TGTGCCAGCAGCGTAGGTGGCCTTAATGAAAAACTGTTTTTT,CASSVGGLNEKLFF
NA,TRBV29-1,TRBJ1-5,NA,TGCAGCGTTACAGAGAATAGCAATCAGCCCCAGCATTTT,CSVTENSNQPQHF